This T cell receptor (beta chain) was obtained from a study of neoadjuvant nivolumab and ipilimumab in lung cancer. Here immunoSEQ multiplex PCR was the method, and the copy in TCRdb shows in-frame clones only, minus some. Of about 25,000 clones in the sample, approximately 78% are singletons; the top ten hold 7.5% to 9%. The CDR3 has 21 amino acids. V lost 3 bases and J lost 0; bases outside the gene matches: 20. Germline CDR1 is KGHSH and CDR2 is LQKENI. The gene calls are TRBV18 and TRBJ1-5, with 7 positions matching TRBD1. The sample consisted of tumor tissue, taken after neoadjuvant nivolumab, alone or with ipilimumab, at or shortly before surgery. The receptor was derived from an adult with non-small cell lung cancer. The CDR3: CASSPEKPGQIVTYSNQPQHF. The CDR3 nucleotides read TGTGCCAGCTCACCGGAGAAACCGGGACAGATTGTAACGTATAGCAATCAGCCCCAGCATTTT.